The subject of this entry is one TCR beta chain. What it binds is unknown. The CDR3 has 15 residues. Losses at the gene ends were 10 bases for V and 4 bases for J; bases not matched to a gene: 12. Per the germline V gene, CDR1 is MNHNS and CDR2 is SASEGT. Healthy bone marrow donors supplied every sample. Unrecorded immune exposure was likely among donors, who were nominally healthy when sampled. The study ran its PCR with 60 Vbeta and 13 Jbeta primers. The table came from immunoSEQ multiplex PCR; TCRdb's copy has only in-frame clones and leaves some out. The data show approximately 160,000 clones, with 65% to 85% seen just once and under 5% held by the top ten. These data come from a study of cytomegalovirus exposure and HLA in healthy donors. Study results and limitations: The study flagged some 170 TCR beta chains as cytomegalovirus-associated. Sequencing artifact likely explains a cluster of highly shared sequence variants.

V gene TRBV6-1 combines with J gene TRBJ1-3; 8 bases are a match to TRBD1. This sequence was found in a woman in her forties or fifties in good health and CMV-seropositive. Sequenced: PBMCs. CDR3 residues: CATSGTGVWGNTIYF. The DNA for the CDR3 is TGTGCCACCTCCGGGACAGGAGTTTGGGGAAACACCATATATTTT.